This TCR beta chain comes out of a study of shared T cell receptors in the human thymus. The assay was immunoSEQ multiplex PCR, and TCRdb's table has in-frame clones only and misses some. The sample includes 650,000 to 950,000 clones, over 75% of them seen just once. The CDR3 totals 21 residues. V was clipped by 6 bases and J by 0 bases, with 32 bases between them. Germline-derived CDR1 and CDR2 are SNHLY and FYNNEI. The same specimen was also included in a second study, on human thymus T cells.

The TCR comes from a girl younger than two with a congenital heart defect. The chain couples TRBV2 to TRBJ2-5; a possible D gene is TRBD1 (6 bases). Source material: thymocytes. The CDR3 protein is CASRKRGPPLVEGVYQETQYF. In DNA, the CDR3 is TGTGCCAGCAGGAAAAGGGGCCCTCCTTTAGTCGAGGGGGTATACCAAGAGACCCAGTACTTC. The entire variable domain, with the rest obtained from reference TRBV2 and TRBJ2-5, is as follows: EPEVTQTPSHQVTQMGQEVILRCVPISNHLYFYWYRQILGQKVEFLVSFYNNEISEKSEIFDDQFSVERPDGSNFTLKIRSTKLEDSAMYFCASRKRGPPLVEGVYQETQYFGPGTRLLVL.